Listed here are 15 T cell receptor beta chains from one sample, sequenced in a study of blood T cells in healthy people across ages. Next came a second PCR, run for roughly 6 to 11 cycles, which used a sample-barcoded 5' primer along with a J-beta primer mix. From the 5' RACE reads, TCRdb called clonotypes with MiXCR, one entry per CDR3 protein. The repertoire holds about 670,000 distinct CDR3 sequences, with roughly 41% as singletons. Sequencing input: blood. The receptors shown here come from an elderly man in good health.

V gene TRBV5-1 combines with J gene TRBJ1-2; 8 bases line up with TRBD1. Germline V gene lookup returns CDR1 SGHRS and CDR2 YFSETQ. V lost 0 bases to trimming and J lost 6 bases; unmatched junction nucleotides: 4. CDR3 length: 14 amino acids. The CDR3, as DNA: TGCGCCAGCAGCTTGGGGACAGGGCCGGATGGCTACACCTTC. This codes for CASSLGTGPDGYTF.

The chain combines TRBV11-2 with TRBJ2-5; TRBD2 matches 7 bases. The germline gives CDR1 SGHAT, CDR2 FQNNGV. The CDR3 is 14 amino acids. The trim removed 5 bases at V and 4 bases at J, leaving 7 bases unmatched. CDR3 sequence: CASSVVGRVETQYF. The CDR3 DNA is TGTGCCAGCAGCGTAGTTGGGAGGGTAGAGACCCAGTACTTC.

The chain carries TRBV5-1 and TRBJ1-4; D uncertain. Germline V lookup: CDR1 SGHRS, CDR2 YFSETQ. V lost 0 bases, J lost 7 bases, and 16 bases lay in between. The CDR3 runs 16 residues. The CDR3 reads CASSLANRVVGEKLFF. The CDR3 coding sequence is TGCGCCAGCAGCTTGGCCAATCGCGTGGTTGGTGAAAAACTGTTTTTT. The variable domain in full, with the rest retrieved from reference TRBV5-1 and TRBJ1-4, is KAGVTQTPRYLIKTRGQQVTLSCSPISGHRSVSWYQQTPGQGLQFLFEYFSETQRNKGNFPGRFSGRQFSNSRSEMNVSTLELGDSALYLCASSLANRVVGEKLFFGSGTQLSVL.

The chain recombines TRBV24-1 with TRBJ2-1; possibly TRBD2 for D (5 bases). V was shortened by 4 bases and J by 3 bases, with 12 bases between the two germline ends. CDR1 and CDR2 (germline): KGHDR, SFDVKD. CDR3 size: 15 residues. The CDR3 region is CATSDTRDLYNEQFF. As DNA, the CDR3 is TGTGCCACCAGTGACACTAGAGACCTCTACAATGAGCAGTTCTTC.

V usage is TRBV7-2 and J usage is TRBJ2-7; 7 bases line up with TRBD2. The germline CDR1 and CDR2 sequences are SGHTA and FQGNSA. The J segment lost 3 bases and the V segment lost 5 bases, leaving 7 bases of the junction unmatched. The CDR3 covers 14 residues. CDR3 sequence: CASSRSGTDYEQYF. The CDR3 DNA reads TGTGCCAGCAGCCGAAGCGGGACCGACTACGAGCAGTACTTC.

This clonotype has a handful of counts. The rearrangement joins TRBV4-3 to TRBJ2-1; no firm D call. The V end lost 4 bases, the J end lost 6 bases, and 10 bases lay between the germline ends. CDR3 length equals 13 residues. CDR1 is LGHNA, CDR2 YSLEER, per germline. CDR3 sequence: CASSLNAVNEQFF. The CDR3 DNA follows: TGCGCCAGCAGCCTTAACGCGGTCAATGAGCAGTTCTTC.

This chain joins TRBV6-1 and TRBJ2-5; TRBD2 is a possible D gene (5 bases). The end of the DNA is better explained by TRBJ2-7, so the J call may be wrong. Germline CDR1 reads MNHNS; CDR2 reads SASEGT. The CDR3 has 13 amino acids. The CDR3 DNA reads TGTGCCAGCAGTGAATCGTGGAGGTACGAGCAGTACTTC. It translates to CASSESWRYEQYF.

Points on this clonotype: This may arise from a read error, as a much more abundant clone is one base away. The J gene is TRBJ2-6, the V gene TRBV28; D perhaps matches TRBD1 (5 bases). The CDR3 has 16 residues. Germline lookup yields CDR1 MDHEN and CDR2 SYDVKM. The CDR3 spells CASSFGRSSGANALTF. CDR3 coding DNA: TGTGCCAGCAGTTTTGGGCGGAGCTCTGGGGCCAACGCCCTGACTTTC.

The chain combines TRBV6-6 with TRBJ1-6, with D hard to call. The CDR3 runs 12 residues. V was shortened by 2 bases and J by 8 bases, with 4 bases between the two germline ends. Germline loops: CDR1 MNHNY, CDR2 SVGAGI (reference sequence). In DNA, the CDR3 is TGTGCCAGCAGTTACGGGGATTCACCCCTCCACTTT. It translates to CASSYGDSPLHF.

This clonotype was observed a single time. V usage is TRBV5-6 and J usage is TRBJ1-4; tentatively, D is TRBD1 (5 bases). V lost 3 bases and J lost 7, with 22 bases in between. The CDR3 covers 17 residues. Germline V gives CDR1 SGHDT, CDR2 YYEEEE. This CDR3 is CASSWGVRPRESEKLFF. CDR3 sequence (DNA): TGTGCCAGCAGCTGGGGGGTAAGGCCCAGGGAGAGTGAAAAACTGTTTTTT.

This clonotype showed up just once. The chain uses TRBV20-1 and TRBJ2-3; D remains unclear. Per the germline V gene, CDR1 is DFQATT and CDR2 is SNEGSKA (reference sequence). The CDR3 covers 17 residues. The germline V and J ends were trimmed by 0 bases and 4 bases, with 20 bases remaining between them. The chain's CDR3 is CSARDRLARRAPDTQYF. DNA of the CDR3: TGCAGTGCTAGAGATCGTTTGGCCCGAAGGGCCCCAGATACGCAGTATTTT.

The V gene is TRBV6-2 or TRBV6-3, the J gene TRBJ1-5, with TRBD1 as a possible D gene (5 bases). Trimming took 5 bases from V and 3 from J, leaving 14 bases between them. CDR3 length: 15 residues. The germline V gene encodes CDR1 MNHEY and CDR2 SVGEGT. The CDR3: CASSPQGSFNQPQHF. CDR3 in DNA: TGTGCCAGCAGTCCCCAGGGCTCCTTCAATCAGCCCCAGCATTTT.

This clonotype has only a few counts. The CDR3, as DNA: TGTGCCAGCAGCTTAAGGTTGACAGGGATGGGACCCAATGAGCAGTTCTTC. It encodes CASSLRLTGMGPNEQFF. V is TRBV7-3 and J is TRBJ2-1, with 7 bases matching TRBD1. Germline CDR1 is SGHTA and CDR2 is FQGTGA. V lost 1 base to trimming and J lost 6 bases; unmatched junction nucleotides: 12. This CDR3 has 17 amino acids.

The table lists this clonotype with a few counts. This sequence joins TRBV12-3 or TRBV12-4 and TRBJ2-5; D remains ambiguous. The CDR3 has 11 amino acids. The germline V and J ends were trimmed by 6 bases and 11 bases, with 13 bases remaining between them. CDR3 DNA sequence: TGTGCCAGCAGCCGAGGACGTGTTCAGTACTTC. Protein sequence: CASSRGRVQYF.

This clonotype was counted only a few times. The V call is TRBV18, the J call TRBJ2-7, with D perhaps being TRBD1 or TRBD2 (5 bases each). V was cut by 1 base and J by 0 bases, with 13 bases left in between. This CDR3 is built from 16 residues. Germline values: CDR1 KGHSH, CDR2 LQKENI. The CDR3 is CASSPRGTGSSYEQYF. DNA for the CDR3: TGTGCCAGCTCACCACGGGGGACGGGGAGCTCCTACGAGCAGTACTTC.